The entry below gives a single T cell receptor (beta chain) sequence along with its context. In its sample, this clonotype was seen many times. Its antigen is unknown. No base quality information exists; no much larger clone differs at one position. The CDR3 holds 15 amino acids from the cysteine to the phenylalanine. Just CDR3 DNA is preserved here, 45 bases in frame from base 1. In the germline V gene (reference sequence), CDR1 corresponds to LNHDA and CDR2 to SQIVND. After removal of 3 bases from V and 4 bases from J, the junction retains 6 bases not matched to a gene. Reading the label with the study, this specimen's time point is: persistent/refractory GD, antithyroid drugs over 5 years with positive TRAb. RNA was extracted from PBMCs in TRIzol for both TCR sequencing and RNA sequencing. The diagnosis of Graves' disease followed American Thyroid Association guidelines. The patients came from an endocrinology department in Xi'an, China. Each patient gave around 9 milliliters of peripheral blood, collected in an EDTA anticoagulant tube. Ficoll Paque Plus density gradient separation was used to isolate PBMCs, and no further T cell sorting was done. RNA quality was checked with an Agilent 2100 Bioanalyzer and agarose gel, and concentration with a NanoDrop 2000.

The library was prepared using multiplex PCR. Sequencing was performed on an Illumina HiSeq 4000. TCR beta libraries were built with iRepertoire HTBI primers and Arm-PCR amplification of CDR3 regions. Before sequencing, the PCR products underwent gel purification. In the source study's methods: Gene usage analysis of CDR3 amino acid clonotypes used the 55 to 65 TRBV and 11 to 15 TRBJ segments found across samples. COPE and FqMerger were used to merge the filtered high-quality paired reads into contigs. BLAST was used to align contigs to IMGT TRBV, TRBD and TRBJ reference genes, and CDR3 was defined according to IMGT. Clonotypes above 0.1% frequency were classified as highly expanded clones. Shannon entropy served as the measure of repertoire diversity, while the Gini coefficient captured V-J evenness. Clonotypes shared by more than one individual were considered public. TCRdb itself trimmed the public reads at Q25 with fastp, ran MiXCR and retained productive beta chains. Each record represents a unique CDR3 protein, reported with the most common genes and DNA among its rows. The V and J calls, along with clone size, are taken from TCRdb and not from the paper's own processing. This sample has 350,000 to 500,000 distinct CDR3 sequences in its table, and 21% of those were observed once. Approximately 15% of the sample is taken by the ten largest.

The data were obtained in a study of regulatory T cells in long-lasting Graves disease (dated by TCRdb to about 2021). Describing the broader study: Persistent Graves' disease was defined as antithyroid drug treatment for over 5 years with persistently positive TSH receptor autoantibodies. A total of about 33 samples underwent TCR sequencing, from some 13 patients with persistent Graves' disease and approximately 20 patients with newly diagnosed Graves' disease. On average, persistent Graves' disease patients in the clinical cohort had been on antithyroid drugs for approximately ten years. Peripheral blood TCR sequencing and RNA sequencing compared persistent Graves' disease patients with newly diagnosed Graves' disease patients. The study was conducted in China and was registered as a clinical trial.

The full study reports these points: Only peripheral blood was studied, because thyroid tissue, the primary lesion, was inaccessible. Preferential use of TRBV28, TRBJ1-2 and TRBJ2-5 was observed in persistent disease, whereas TRBV20-1 and TRBJ2-1 were favored in newly diagnosed disease. Compared with newly diagnosed patients, persistent Graves' disease patients had lower TCR Shannon entropy and fewer highly expanded clones, which suggests clonal expansion. A larger number of public clonotypes was shared among persistent patients (around 3,000) than among newly diagnosed patients (around 970). Only the TCR beta chain was sequenced and analyzed. The authors acknowledged the small sample size as a limitation that may reduce accuracy.

The input for sequencing was peripheral blood mononuclear cells (PBMCs), taken when the disease was refractory, from a patient treated with antithyroid drugs. Here the chain combines TRBV19 and TRBJ1-5; 7 nucleotides in the junction match TRBD1. This clonotype originated in a female donor with Graves disease. CDR3 loop: CASSIWDSRNQPQHF. The nucleotides are TGTGCCAGTAGTATTTGGGACAGCAGAAATCAGCCCCAGCATTTT.